Below, one T cell receptor (beta chain) is given with its context. Antigen: not known. This sample is drawn from a study of shared clonotypes between healthy human individuals. This CDR3 has 14 amino acids. Germline V lookup: CDR1 MDHEN, CDR2 SYDVKM. Trimming stripped 1 base from V and 6 bases from J, with 13 bases between. Terminally differentiated effector memory CD45RA+ cells were left out of the naive CD8 fraction, which was CD45RO-negative and positively selected for CCR7. Study-wide results and limits: Larger estimated richness was generally recorded for naive subsets relative to memory subsets. Sampling covered nothing but blood. Tissue TCR repertoires likely differ from those found in blood.

About 200 ng DNA, about 30,000 T cell genomes, went into each sorted-subset replicate PCR. Here immunoSEQ multiplex PCR was the method, and the copy in TCRdb shows in-frame clones only, minus some. The sample contains around 2,000,000 clones, less than 95% of which appear only once. The sequence was obtained from a man aged 18 to 35 in good health. The genes are TRBV28 and TRBJ2-7, with D possibly being TRBD1 (5 bases). The sequenced sample was naive CD8+ T cells sorted from blood. CDR3 in DNA: TGTGCCAGCAGTTTATTAGGGGCGAGTCGCGAGCAGTACTTC. This sequence encodes CASSLLGASREQYF.